Below are 24 T cell receptor beta chains sequenced from a single sample in a study of human T cells and chemical hapten exposure. One entry per CDR3 protein, called by TCRdb with MiXCR from the RACE reads. Seen here are 40,000 to 50,000 distinct CDR3 sequences, approximately 3.6% observed once, and the top ten hold 20% to 30%. Time point described: patch test 1, 2 weeks after DPC sensitization. Treatment specified: therapeutic diphenylcyclopropenone sensitization with weekly scalp DPC. It was unfractionated whole blood from which total RNA was extracted. The material was whole blood, obtained in connection with sensitization to the hapten diphenylcyclopropenone (DPC). The receptor source for this set is a man aged 50 to 59 with alopecia areata. Some clones in this sample may be carry-over from other donors' samples.

The rearrangement uses TRBV18 and TRBJ1-4; D gene unclear. The germline gives CDR1 KGHSH, CDR2 LQKENI. This CDR3 spans 14 amino acids. With 2 bases removed from V and 2 bases from J, the gap between germline ends came to 6 bases. DNA of the CDR3: TGTGCCAGCTCACCAGCCGGGACTAATGAAAAACTGTTTTTT. This encodes CASSPAGTNEKLFF.

This clonotype was detected many times. This sequence joins TRBV7-3 and TRBJ2-3; the D is unclear. Trimming took off 4 bases at V and 4 bases at J, with 6 bases between the two ends. Germline assignment: CDR1 SGHTA and CDR2 FQGTGA. CDR3 length: 12 amino acids. The CDR3 here is CASSSGADTQYF. Here the CDR3 DNA reads TGTGCCAGCAGCTCCGGAGCAGATACGCAGTATTTT. Based on the CDR3 plus reference TRBV7-3 and TRBJ2-3, the full variable domain is GAGVSQTPSNKVTEKGKYVELRCDPISGHTALYWYRQSLGQGPEFLIYFQGTGAADDSGLPNDRFFAVRPEGSVSTLKIQRTERGDSAVYLCASSSGADTQYFGPGTRLTVL.

Ten or more counts support this clonotype. The chain uses TRBV6-5 and TRBJ2-3, with 7 bases aligning to TRBD1. Germline CDR1 is MNHEY and CDR2 is SVGAGI. Trimming cost V 10 bases and J 2 bases; bases outside gene matches: 12. This CDR3 spans 15 amino acids. CDR3 region: CANPGTAIFTDTQYF. CDR3 sequence (DNA): TGTGCCAACCCAGGGACAGCTATATTCACAGATACGCAGTATTTT.

The table lists this clonotype with many counts. V usage is TRBV20-1 and J usage is TRBJ2-1; TRBD2 matches 14 bases. Per germline, CDR1 DFQATT and CDR2 SNEGSKA (reference sequence). With 3 bases clipped from V and 9 bases from J, the junction kept 4 bases outside the gene matches. CDR3 size: 14 residues. In DNA form, the CDR3 reads TGCAGTGCTAGTTTAGGACTAGCGGGAGGTGAGCAGTTCTTC. Encoded protein: CSASLGLAGGEQFF.

There are many counts of this clonotype. The J gene is TRBJ2-1, the V gene TRBV5-1, with 10 bases aligning to TRBD2. V lost 6 bases, J lost 5 bases, and 2 bases stayed unmatched. This CDR3 comprises 13 residues. Germline CDR1 reads SGHRS; CDR2 reads YFSETQ. CDR3 loop: CASKLAGDNEQFF. The CDR3 DNA is TGCGCCAGCAAGCTAGCGGGAGACAATGAGCAGTTCTTC.

The table lists this clonotype with many counts. J is TRBJ2-1 and V is TRBV7-2; a weak D match, TRBD2 (6 bases). Germline V gene lookup returns CDR1 SGHTA and CDR2 FQGNSA. The CDR3 length is 17 residues. Trimming took off 5 bases at V and 1 base at J, with 18 bases between the two ends. The CDR3 DNA reads TGTGCCAGCAGCCCGGACTGGCGGGGCCCTTCCTACAATGAGCAGTTCTTC. The encoded protein is CASSPDWRGPSYNEQFF. The variable domain in full, completed from reference TRBV7-2 and TRBJ2-1, reads GAGVSQSPSNKVTEKGKDVELRCDPISGHTALYWYRQSLGQGLEFLIYFQGNSAPDKSGLPSDRFSAERTGGSVSTLTIQRTQQEDSAVYLCASSPDWRGPSYNEQFFGPGTRLTVL.

This clonotype came up many times. Mismatch with germline at one junction end may stem from a read error. The rearrangement uses TRBV6-2 or TRBV6-3 and TRBJ2-1; the match to TRBD2 covers 11 bases. The CDR3 loop spans 16 amino acids. The germline V gene has CDR1 MNHEY and CDR2 SVGEGT. CDR3: CASHIAGTSGYNEQSF. CDR3 sequence (DNA): TGTGCCAGCCACATCGCCGGGACTAGCGGTTACAATGAGCAGTCCTTC.

Ten or more counts support this clonotype. The chain links TRBV7-6 to TRBJ1-1; D gene unclear. Germline V gene lookup returns CDR1 SGHVS and CDR2 FNYEAQ. The CDR3 contains 15 residues. V was clipped by 0 bases and J by 4 bases, with 12 bases between them. CDR3 loop: CASSLAEAEGTEAFF. The DNA of the CDR3 is TGTGCCAGCAGCTTAGCGGAGGCCGAAGGCACTGAAGCTTTCTTT.

This clonotype came up many times. V usage is TRBV11-2 and J usage is TRBJ1-1; D possibly corresponds to TRBD1 (6 bases). The CDR3 totals 14 residues. The V and J ends lost 3 bases and 0 bases respectively, with 8 bases between them. The germline V gene encodes CDR1 SGHAT and CDR2 FQNNGV. CDR3 DNA sequence: TGTGCCAGCAGCTTCGGACAGCTGAACACTGAAGCTTTCTTT. This translates into CASSFGQLNTEAFF.

This clonotype showed up many times. The rearrangement links TRBV3-1 to TRBJ1-1; possible D gene TRBD1, 5 bases. The CDR3 totals 14 residues. The V gene's germline CDR1 is LGHDT and CDR2 YNNKEL (reference sequence). The V and J ends lost 0 bases and 5 bases respectively, with 10 bases between them. In DNA, the CDR3 is TGTGCCAGCAGCCAAGATGGTTGGGGGACTGAAGCTTTCTTT. Translated: CASSQDGWGTEAFF. The full variable domain, rest sourced from reference TRBV3-1 and TRBJ1-1, is DTAVSQTPKYLVTQMGNDKSIKCEQNLGHDTMYWYKQDSKKFLKIMFSYNNKELIINETVPNRFSPKSPDKAHLNLHINSLELGDSAVYFCASSQDGWGTEAFFGQGTRLTVV.

This clonotype was seen at least ten times. The rearrangement uses TRBV14 and TRBJ2-5; 10 bases are shared with TRBD2. This CDR3 spans 16 amino acids. The J segment lost 0 bases and the V segment lost 4 bases, leaving 5 bases of the junction unmatched. Germline CDR1 reads SGHDN; CDR2 reads FVKESK. CDR3 loop: CASSRPAGGYQETQYF. CDR3 nucleotides: TGTGCCAGCAGCCGGCCAGCGGGAGGGTACCAAGAGACCCAGTACTTC.

This clonotype was picked up many times. The chain has TRBV6-5 and TRBJ2-3, with D hard to call. The germline V gene encodes CDR1 MNHEY and CDR2 SVGAGI. There are 14 residues in the CDR3. V shed 2 bases and J shed 2 bases, with 8 bases lying between them. The CDR3 reads CASSYDWDTDTQYF. CDR3 nucleotide sequence: TGTGCCAGCAGTTACGATTGGGACACAGATACGCAGTATTTT.

This clonotype has ten or more counts. This chain connects TRBV7-8 to TRBJ2-3; D is perhaps TRBD1 (6 bases). Trimming removed 6 bases from V and 1 base from J, with 14 bases in between. The CDR3 totals 15 residues. Per germline, CDR1 SGHVS and CDR2 FQNEAQ. CDR3 DNA sequence: TGTGCCAGCAGGGCGACAGGTACTCGCACAGATACGCAGTATTTT. Residues: CASRATGTRTDTQYF.

This clonotype was recorded at least ten times. This sequence joins TRBV29-1 and TRBJ2-7, with 7 bases matching TRBD1. The CDR3 contains 13 residues. With V trimmed by 6 bases and J by 2 bases, 7 bases remained unmatched. Germline CDR1 reads SQVTM; CDR2 reads ANQGSEA. CDR3 region: CSVGVTGPYEQYF. The CDR3 nucleotides read TGCAGCGTGGGTGTGACAGGGCCCTACGAGCAGTACTTC.

This clonotype was counted at least ten times. The genes are TRBV20-1 and TRBJ1-4; the D is unclear. Trimming took 3 bases from V and 13 from J, leaving 15 bases between them. The germline V gene encodes CDR1 DFQATT and CDR2 SNEGSKA (reference sequence). CDR3 length: 12 residues. CDR3 sequence: CSASNHPYGLFF. As DNA, the CDR3 is TGCAGTGCTAGTAACCATCCCTACGGACTGTTTTTT.

This clonotype was detected many times. The J gene is TRBJ2-1, the V gene TRBV12-3 or TRBV12-4; the match to TRBD1 covers 9 bases. With V trimmed by 8 bases and J by 5 bases, 7 bases remained unmatched. CDR3 length equals 14 residues. The CDR3 loop is CASDSGQGHNEQFF. The CDR3 nucleotides are TGTGCCAGCGATTCGGGACAGGGCCACAATGAGCAGTTCTTC.

This clonotype was recorded at least ten times. The chain joins TRBV29-1 to TRBJ1-1; 9 bases agree with TRBD1. The CDR3 consists of 14 residues. The trim removed 3 bases at V and 8 bases at J, leaving 10 bases unmatched. The germline CDR1 and CDR2 sequences are SQVTM and ANQGSEA. In DNA form, the CDR3 reads TGCAGCGTTGACCCAGGGACAGGGATGCTCGAAGCTTTCTTT. Encoded protein: CSVDPGTGMLEAFF.

At least ten counts were recorded for this clonotype. J is TRBJ2-5 and V is TRBV4-2; D gene uncertain. From germline, CDR1 is LGHNA and CDR2 YNFKEQ. The length of the CDR3 is 14 residues. Trimming took 0 bases from V and 5 from J, leaving 10 bases between them. The CDR3 protein is CASSQDRSVETQYF. The CDR3 region has the DNA TGTGCCAGCAGCCAAGATAGGAGCGTCGAGACCCAGTACTTC.

This clonotype was seen many times. V and J are TRBV6-2 or TRBV6-3 and TRBJ2-1; TRBD1 matches at 10 bases. Germline V lookup: CDR1 MNHEY, CDR2 SVGEGT. Trimming cost V 0 bases and J 8 bases; bases outside gene matches: 7. The CDR3 covers 16 residues. The CDR3 spells CASSYSPGQGSHEQFF. DNA of the CDR3: TGTGCCAGCAGTTACTCGCCGGGACAGGGGTCCCATGAGCAGTTCTTC.

On this clonotype itself: A read error may explain this, as a much larger clone is one base away. This chain uses TRBV6-2 or TRBV6-3 with TRBJ2-3; D might be TRBD1 or TRBD2, each matching 7 bases. Deletions cut 2 bases from V and 0 bases from J, with 15 bases between. CDR3 length: 17 residues. CDR1 and CDR2 from the germline V gene are MNHEY and SVGEGT. The DNA for the CDR3 is TGTGCCAGCAGTTACGGGAGGGAGACAGGGAGCACAGATACGCAGTATTTT. Its translation: CASSYGRETGSTDTQYF.

Details on this clonotype: This may arise from a read error, as a much more abundant clone is one base away. The chain recombines TRBV20-1 with TRBJ2-7, with D possibly being TRBD2 (5 bases). With 5 bases removed from V and 2 bases from J, the gap between germline ends came to 16 bases. CDR1 is DFQATT, CDR2 SNEGSKA, per germline (reference sequence). The CDR3 sequence is 14 residues long. CDR3 amino acids: CSASTNGSTYEQYF. The DNA of the CDR3 is TGCAGTGCTTCGACTAACGGGTCTACCTACGAGCAGTACTTC.

The sample holds many counts of this clonotype. This chain connects TRBV7-9 to TRBJ2-1, with D possibly TRBD2 on 8 matching bases. V was shortened by 3 bases and J by 1 base, with 16 bases between the two germline ends. The CDR3 loop spans 17 amino acids. Germline values: CDR1 SEHNR, CDR2 FQNEAQ (reference sequence). The CDR3 reads CASSLRGGGRSYNEQFF. The DNA of the CDR3 is TGTGCCAGCAGCTTGAGAGGGGGCGGGAGGTCCTACAATGAGCAGTTCTTC.

About this clonotype: One junction end disagrees with the germline gene, perhaps due to a read error. The CDR3 DNA follows: TGCGCCAGCAGCTTGGATGGGACGGTGAACAATGAAGCTTTCTTT. Translation gives CASSLDGTVNNEAFF. V gene TRBV5-1 combines with J gene TRBJ1-1, with TRBD1 as a possible D gene (5 bases). This CDR3 spans 15 amino acids. Per the germline V gene, CDR1 is SGHRS and CDR2 is YFSETQ.

V gene TRBV5-4 combines with J gene TRBJ1-6, with D tentatively TRBD1 (6 bases). Germline lookup yields CDR1 SGHNT and CDR2 YYREEE (reference sequence). The CDR3 consists of 19 residues. Trimming shortened V by 4 bases and J by 0 bases, and 20 bases separated the two germline ends. The CDR3 reads CASSGGGGQMSSYNSPLHF. The CDR3, as DNA: TGTGCCAGCAGCGGGGGTGGTGGACAGATGAGCTCCTATAATTCACCCCTCCACTTT.